The 28 T cell receptor beta chains presented below share a single source sample, sequenced in a study of early stage breast cancer tumors. Sequenced by immunoSEQ multiplex PCR; TCRdb stores in-frame clones only, minus some. The table has more than 55,000 clones, approximately 80% seen once. Sequencing input: blood. These receptors were taken from a person in their 40s with breast cancer.

This chain uses TRBV28 with TRBJ1-1; D gene ambiguous. Germline lookup yields CDR1 MDHEN and CDR2 SYDVKM. V lost 3 bases to trimming and J lost 0 bases, with 2 bases between them. The CDR3 runs to 12 residues. CDR3 sequence: CASSLMNTEAFF. DNA for the CDR3: TGTGCCAGCAGTTTGATGAACACTGAAGCTTTCTTT.

Here the CDR3 reads CASSPRLAGGYEQYF. The CDR3 DNA sequence: TGTGCCAGCAGCCCGAGACTAGCGGGAGGGTACGAGCAGTACTTC. V and J are TRBV7-8 and TRBJ2-7, with TRBD2 matching over 14 bases. V lost 5 bases and J lost 4; bases outside the gene matches: 4. The CDR3 totals 15 residues. Germline V gives CDR1 SGHVS, CDR2 FQNEAQ. Together with reference TRBV7-8 and TRBJ2-7, the CDR3 gives the full variable domain: GAGVSQSPRYKVAKRGQDVALRCDPISGHVSLFWYQQALGQGPEFLTYFQNEAQLDKSGLPSDRFFAERPEGSVSTLKIQRTQQEDSAVYLCASSPRLAGGYEQYFGPGTRLTVT.

This clone showed up just once. This chain joins TRBV11-2 and TRBJ2-1; 16 bases align to TRBD2. The CDR3 has 19 amino acids. Germline CDR1 reads SGHAT; CDR2 reads FQNNGV. V dropped 2 bases and J dropped 6; count of bases not matched to a gene: 10. CDR3 region: CASSLYPPGTSGRANEQFF. The CDR3 DNA reads as TGTGCCAGCAGCTTATATCCCCCCGGGACTAGCGGGAGGGCCAATGAGCAGTTCTTC.

The chain couples TRBV10-2 to TRBJ2-7; 11 positions match TRBD2. With V trimmed by 6 bases and J by 7 bases, 11 bases remained unmatched. This CDR3 region has 15 residues. The germline gives CDR1 WSHSY, CDR2 SAAADI. CDR3 coding DNA: TGCGCCAGCAGGATAGCGGGAGGGCCTTCGCGAGAGCAGTACTTC. It is translated as CASRIAGGPSREQYF.

This clone was detected only a few times. V gene TRBV5-1 combines with J gene TRBJ2-7; no clear D. V was pared by 1 base and J by 0 bases, with 8 bases between. This CDR3 has 14 residues. The germline gives CDR1 SGHRS, CDR2 YFSETQ. The CDR3 protein is CASSLSAASYEQYF. CDR3 bases: TGCGCCAGCAGCTTGTCGGCAGCCTCCTACGAGCAGTACTTC.

This chain uses TRBV5-1 with TRBJ2-1; a weak D match, TRBD2 (6 bases). The CDR3 is 16 residues long. The V end lost 0 bases, the J end lost 0 bases, and 10 bases lay between the germline ends. CDR1 and CDR2 from the germline V gene are SGHRS and YFSETQ. The chain's CDR3 is CASSLVSGSSYNEQFF. The CDR3 bases are TGCGCCAGCAGCTTGGTTAGCGGAAGCTCCTACAATGAGCAGTTCTTC. The full variable domain, rest sourced from reference TRBV5-1 and TRBJ2-1, is KAGVTQTPRYLIKTRGQQVTLSCSPISGHRSVSWYQQTPGQGLQFLFEYFSETQRNKGNFPGRFSGRQFSNSRSEMNVSTLELGDSALYLCASSLVSGSSYNEQFFGPGTRLTVL.

The chain recombines TRBV30 with TRBJ1-5; the D is unclear. Germline values: CDR1 GTSNPN, CDR2 SVGIG (reference sequence). V lost 0 bases to trimming and J lost 1 base, with 7 bases between them. The CDR3 totals 14 residues. The CDR3 sequence: CAWSVGLSNQPQHF. CDR3 sequence (DNA): TGTGCCTGGAGTGTTGGTTTGAGCAATCAGCCCCAGCATTTT. Variable domain in full (rest from reference TRBV30 and TRBJ1-5): SQTIHQWPATLVQPVGSPLSLECTVEGTSNPNLYWYRQAAGRGLQLLFYSVGIGQISSEVPQNLSASRPQDRQFILSSKKLLLSDSGFYLCAWSVGLSNQPQHFGDGTRLSIL.

The chain combines TRBV10-2 with TRBJ2-7; 14 bases are a match to TRBD2. Germline V gives CDR1 WSHSY, CDR2 SAAADI. Trimming removed 4 bases from V and 3 bases from J; junction bases left unmatched: 5. The CDR3 has 16 residues. The DNA for the CDR3 is TGCGCCAGCAGTGGGGGACTAGCGGGAGAGATCTACGAGCAGTACTTC. Residues: CASSGGLAGEIYEQYF.

The V and J genes are TRBV14 and TRBJ2-2; 7 bases are a match to TRBD1. Germline V CDR1 and CDR2: SGHDN, FVKESK. The CDR3 sequence is 16 residues long. Unmatched junction bases numbered 7, after V lost 3 bases and J lost 3 bases. CDR3 coding DNA: TGTGCCAGCAGCCAGATAGGGCAGGGGGACACCGGGGAGCTGTTTTTT. This gives the protein CASSQIGQGDTGELFF.

V usage is TRBV6-1 and J usage is TRBJ1-2; D unresolved. Germline V gene sequence: CDR1 MNHNS, CDR2 SASEGT. The CDR3 sequence is 11 residues long. V was shortened by 10 bases and J by 2 bases, with 8 bases between the two germline ends. The chain's CDR3 is CATEHNYGYTF. The CDR3 nucleotides are TGTGCCACCGAACACAACTATGGCTACACCTTC.

The chain joins TRBV28 to TRBJ2-7, with D possibly being TRBD1 (6 bases). Per the germline V gene, CDR1 is MDHEN and CDR2 is SYDVKM. This CDR3 comprises 15 residues. The germline V and J ends were trimmed by 7 bases and 2 bases, with 18 bases remaining between them. The CDR3 loop reads CASISPGQSTYEQYF. CDR3 DNA: TGTGCCAGCATCTCCCCCGGACAGAGCACCTACGAGCAGTACTTC. The full variable domain, completed using reference TRBV28 and TRBJ2-7, is DVKVTQSSRYLVKRTGEKVFLECVQDMDHENMFWYRQDPGLGLRLIYFSYDVKMKEKGDIPEGYSVSREKKERFSLILESASTNQTSMYLCASISPGQSTYEQYFGPGTRLTVT.

This clone was recorded only once. The rearrangement joins TRBV21-1 to TRBJ2-3; TRBD2, as called in the table, went unchecked against the DNA. TRBV21-1 counts as a pseudogene. This CDR3 is built from 14 residues. The CDR3 nucleotides read TGTGCCAGCCGGACTAGCGGGGACACAGATACGCAGTATTTT. It codes for CASRTSGDTDTQYF.

The rearrangement joins TRBV10-2 to TRBJ2-1, with 8 bases that match TRBD2. The CDR3 runs 13 residues. Trimming removed 3 bases from V and 7 bases from J; junction bases left unmatched: 2. Germline V gene data show CDR1 as WSHSY and CDR2 as SAAADI. The CDR3 loop reads CASSEIAGNEQFF. In DNA form, the CDR3 reads TGCGCCAGCAGTGAAATAGCGGGGAATGAGCAGTTCTTC.

The V call is TRBV7-3, the J call TRBJ2-3, with D maybe TRBD2 (7 bases). Germline V gives CDR1 SGHTA, CDR2 FQGTGA. V shed 2 bases and J shed 3 bases, with 12 bases lying between them. The CDR3 contains 15 residues. CDR3 DNA sequence: TGTGCCAGCAGCTTAGGGGGGGCAGGAACAGATACGCAGTATTTT. It yields the protein CASSLGGAGTDTQYF.

This chain links TRBV19 with TRBJ2-1; 12 nucleotides agree with TRBD2. CDR1 and CDR2 from the germline V gene are LNHDA and SQIVND (reference sequence). V was pared by 3 bases and J by 1 base, with 1 base of the junction left unmatched. The CDR3 spans 16 residues. For the CDR3, the DNA is TGTGCCAGTAGTATGACTAGCGGGAGTTCCTACAATGAGCAGTTCTTC. It encodes CASSMTSGSSYNEQFF.

The chain links TRBV5-1 to TRBJ2-5; tentative D call: TRBD2 (6 bases). The CDR3 loop spans 14 amino acids. V lost 7 bases to trimming and J lost 4 bases, with 17 bases between them. Germline CDR1 SGHRS, CDR2 YFSETQ. The CDR3 nucleotides read TGCGCCAGCCGCACGGGGAGCGGGCGAGAGACCCAGTACTTC. Its translation is CASRTGSGRETQYF.

This rearrangement joins TRBV6-1 to TRBJ2-1; D is ambiguous. Looked up from germline, CDR1 is MNHNS and CDR2 is SASEGT. CDR3 length: 16 amino acids. The V end was cut by 0 bases, the J end by 1 base, with 10 bases between. CDR3 loop: CASSEAGSVSYNEQFF. Written as DNA, the CDR3 is TGTGCCAGCAGTGAAGCGGGCAGCGTATCCTACAATGAGCAGTTCTTC.

The chain joins TRBV29-1 to TRBJ1-2; a weak D match, TRBD1 (5 bases). The CDR3 covers 11 residues. Germline V gene data show CDR1 as SQVTM and CDR2 as ANQGSEA. V lost 4 bases to trimming and J lost 7 bases, with 10 bases between them. The CDR3 region is CSVGPGLGYTF. CDR3 DNA sequence: TGCAGCGTTGGTCCGGGGCTTGGCTACACCTTC.

A word on this clone: Relative to the germline gene, one junction end is altered; a read error may explain this. The chain is built from TRBV7-7 and TRBJ2-1; 7 bases line up with TRBD1. The CDR3 spans 15 residues. Germline V gives CDR1 SSHAT, CDR2 FNYEAQ (reference sequence). CDR3 sequence (DNA): TGTGCTAGCAGCCCGAAGGGGGCCTCCTACAATGAGCAGTTCTTC. Residues: CASSPKGASYNEQFF.

This sequence joins TRBV28 and TRBJ1-4; no clear D. Germline V gives CDR1 MDHEN, CDR2 SYDVKM. The CDR3 runs 14 residues. V dropped 7 bases and J dropped 8 bases, with 17 bases sitting between them. This CDR3 reads CASNPGRGREKLFF. For the CDR3, the DNA is TGTGCCAGCAACCCTGGGAGAGGTCGGGAAAAACTGTTTTTT.

This chain joins TRBV4-1 and TRBJ2-5; unclear D gene. This CDR3 has 13 amino acids. Germline values: CDR1 MGHRA, CDR2 YSYEKL. Trimming removed 3 bases from V and 5 bases from J, with 10 bases in between. This CDR3 reads CASSHLLMETQYF. For the CDR3, the DNA is TGCGCCAGCAGCCATCTCCTGATGGAGACCCAGTACTTC.

This clone turned up a few times. This chain joins TRBV2 and TRBJ2-7; possibly TRBD2 for D (6 bases). The V gene's germline CDR1 is SNHLY and CDR2 FYNNEI. Trimming pared 4 bases from V and 0 bases from J, leaving 13 bases between. This CDR3 has 15 amino acids. The CDR3 here is CASSVQDYHSYEQYF. CDR3 coding DNA: TGTGCCAGCAGTGTTCAGGACTATCACTCCTACGAGCAGTACTTC. The full variable domain, its missing parts supplied by reference TRBV2 and TRBJ2-7, is EPEVTQTPSHQVTQMGQEVILRCVPISNHLYFYWYRQILGQKVEFLVSFYNNEISEKSEIFDDQFSVERPDGSNFTLKIRSTKLEDSAMYFCASSVQDYHSYEQYFGPGTRLTVT.

This chain uses TRBV5-5 with TRBJ2-3; D uncertain. Trimming cost V 3 bases and J 1 base, with 9 bases left between them. From germline, CDR1 is SGHKS and CDR2 YYEKEE (reference sequence). The CDR3 extends over 14 amino acids. The CDR3 protein is CASSYDGRTDTQYF. CDR3 coding DNA: TGTGCCAGCAGCTACGACGGCCGCACAGATACGCAGTATTTT.

This clone appeared once. The rearrangement joins TRBV29-1 to TRBJ2-6; D is undetermined. Germline CDR1 reads SQVTM; CDR2 reads ANQGSEA. Trimming took 3 bases from V and 0 from J, leaving 12 bases between them. CDR3 size: 16 residues. The CDR3 reads CSVEDGLVSGANVLTF. CDR3 DNA sequence: TGCAGCGTTGAGGACGGGTTGGTCTCTGGGGCCAACGTCCTGACTTTC.

The chain has TRBV7-9 and TRBJ2-7, with D uncertain. Trimming took 3 bases from V and 2 from J, leaving 5 bases between them. CDR1 and CDR2 (germline): SEHNR, FQNEAQ (reference sequence). CDR3 length: 12 amino acids. The CDR3 DNA is TGTGCCAGCAGCTTTTCGGCCTACGAGCAGTACTTC. This translates into CASSFSAYEQYF.

This chain connects TRBV18 to TRBJ1-4; D not certain. Per the germline V gene, CDR1 is KGHSH and CDR2 is LQKENI. This CDR3 spans 14 amino acids. V shed 2 bases and J shed 6 bases, with 10 bases lying between them. CDR3 in amino acids: CASSPTGWDEKLFF. CDR3 coding DNA: TGTGCCAGCTCACCAACGGGGTGGGATGAAAAACTGTTTTTT.

V is TRBV27 and J is TRBJ1-5, with D possibly being TRBD1 (6 bases). Trimming stripped 5 bases from V and 6 bases from J, with 11 bases between. CDR1 and CDR2 (germline): MNHEY, SMNVEV (reference sequence). There are 13 residues in the CDR3. Here the CDR3 reads CASSPQGGQPQHF. In nucleotides, the CDR3 is TGTGCCAGCAGTCCACAGGGAGGTCAGCCCCAGCATTTT.

The chain is built from TRBV11-2 and TRBJ2-7, with D perhaps matching TRBD1 (5 bases). V gave up 5 bases and J gave up 3 bases, with 14 bases separating them. Germline assignment: CDR1 SGHAT and CDR2 FQNNGV. The CDR3 is made up of 14 amino acids. The CDR3 is CASSTRQGNYEQYF. The CDR3 nucleotides are TGTGCCAGCAGCACCCGGCAGGGAAACTACGAGCAGTACTTC.